This TCR beta chain came from a study of T cells in localized non-small cell lung cancer (dated by TCRdb to about 2020). A note on the overall study: The study examined T cell repertoires in roughly 240 patients with early-stage NSCLC and compared tumors with uninvolved tumor-adjacent lungs. The cohort consisted of approximately 240 treatment-naive NSCLC patients whose localized lung tumors had been resected. NSCLC patients had a mean age of roughly 69 years, and 129 were male and about 98 female.

Findings and caveats that apply to the study as a whole: Since the design was exploratory, TCR variables were selected using unadjusted p-values with no false-discovery rate correction. Higher blood T cell density associated with longer overall survival, while higher adjacent-lung clonality associated with shorter survival. A median of 57 of the top 100 tumor clones were detected in paired uninvolved adjacent lung, and 28 of these tumor clones were also found among the top 100 clones of the paired uninvolved adjacent lung. Because multi-region tumor sequencing was not performed, intratumor heterogeneity could not be ruled out. The highest T cell clonality was observed in uninvolved tumor-adjacent lung, where clonality exceeded that of tumor, suggesting that antigenic responses were more focused in uninvolved tumor-adjacent lung.

At diagnosis, tumor, uninvolved tumor-adjacent lung and peripheral blood were collected and then preserved as a mix of FFPE and fresh-frozen material. For TCR repertoire profiling, blood samples were analyzed in the form of peripheral blood mononuclear cells. A note on this clone: The target of this receptor is not known. Per-base quality was not reported, and no clone a single base away is much larger than it.

The CDR3 starts with the cysteine, ends with the phenylalanine, and has 14 residues. Solely the CDR3 DNA is kept, with 42 bases framed from the first base. Based on the germline V gene, the CDR1 and CDR2 sequences are SGDLS and YYNGEE. V lost 4 bases and J lost 2 bases; the stretch between them is 10 bases long. The immunoSEQ Assay was used to sequence TCR beta CDR3 regions from DNA. As for how the authors treated the data: T cell density was computed as TCR beta template counts normalized to usable DNA estimated by amplifying housekeeping genes. Using the preseqR package, richness was estimated by extrapolating to 120,000 templates for tissue samples and 400,000 templates for PBMC samples. Clonality was taken to be one minus Pielou's evenness. Tissue-enriched TCRs were identified by differential abundance testing using productive amino-acid clonotypes, minimum total count 5 and alpha 0.1. Repertoire overlap between compartments was quantified with the Jaccard Index and Morisita Overlap Index. GLIPH clustered TCR beta CDR3s with public tetramer-defined viral CDR3s; viral motifs required at least three viral sequences plus V-gene enrichment. Drawn from immuneACCESS, this table holds only the in-frame rearrangements with V and J called that TCRdb kept. Clones are partly lost; checked studies trace under half to an unresolved V gene and leave the rest unexplained. The V and J calls and clone size come from that table; D and trimming were worked out from the DNA. The sample table holds about 59,000 clones, of which roughly 90% were seen once. Around 20% of the sample lies in the top ten.

This receptor was obtained from a man aged 40 to 70 with stage I squamous cell lung carcinoma. The sequence links TRBV9 to TRBJ1-3; the D segment could be TRBD1, given 6 matching bases. This specimen was peripheral blood, taken before any cancer treatment. The CDR3 region has the sequence CASSTGQPGNTIYF. The bases read TGTGCCAGCAGCACAGGACAGCCTGGAAACACCATATATTTT.